This T cell receptor beta chain was sequenced for a study of T-cell reconstitution after alpha-beta-depleted transplantation in children. Germline V gene data show CDR1 as SEHNR and CDR2 as FQNEAQ (reference sequence). The CDR3 runs to 15 residues. V lost 3 bases, J lost 8 bases, and 7 bases stayed unmatched. Researchers prepared the TCRbeta library using unique molecular identifiers, the study reports. TCRdb re-called the PCR reads through MiXCR, storing one row per CDR3 protein. The sample includes fewer than 120,000 distinct CDR3 sequences, approximately 10% of them seen just once. This clonotype has a count of ten or more.

The rearrangement links TRBV7-9 to TRBJ1-6; TRBD1 matches at 7 bases. The sample in question was PBMCs from the stem cell graft donor, obtained from the stem cell graft. The receptor was derived from a human donor who donated a stem cell graft to a child with acute lymphoblastic leukemia. The CDR3 is CASSFRDREHSPLHF. The CDR3 DNA sequence: TGTGCCAGCAGCTTCAGAGACAGGGAGCATTCACCCCTCCACTTT.